The 14 T cell receptor beta chains below come from one sample, sequenced in a study of blood T cell repertoires in COVID-19. The data were produced by immunoSEQ multiplex PCR, yet TCRdb's version contains in-frame clones alone and is incomplete. The table includes approximately 100,000 clones, 85% detected once. Sequencing was done on a sample of peripheral blood. The receptors shown here come from a woman aged 65 to 85 with active or convalescent COVID-19.

The CDR3 region has the DNA TGTGCCAGCAGCTTGGTGGGGACTAGCGGGACCCAGTACTTC. As protein: CASSLVGTSGTQYF. The chain couples TRBV5-6 to TRBJ2-5, with 11 bases matching TRBD2. CDR1 is SGHDT and CDR2 is YYEEEE in the germline V gene. With 0 bases clipped from V and 7 bases from J, the junction kept 2 bases outside the gene matches. The CDR3 has 14 residues.

This chain uses TRBV6-5 with TRBJ1-2, with TRBD1 as a possible D gene (5 bases). From germline, CDR1 is MNHEY and CDR2 SVGAGI. The CDR3 has 14 amino acids. Trimming removed 3 bases from V and 5 bases from J, with 13 bases in between. The CDR3 sequence: CASSYGLKGYGYTF. Written as DNA, the CDR3 is TGTGCCAGCAGTTATGGGCTGAAGGGGTATGGCTACACCTTC.

The chain employs TRBV5-4 and TRBJ2-3; tentatively, D is TRBD1 (5 bases). CDR3 length: 14 amino acids. CDR1 and CDR2 (germline): SGHNT, YYREEE (reference sequence). V was clipped by 1 base and J by 2 bases, with 8 bases between them. The CDR3 spells CASSLTGATDTQYF. The CDR3 nucleotides are TGTGCCAGCAGCTTGACAGGAGCCACAGATACGCAGTATTTT.

V and J are TRBV11-2 and TRBJ2-1; D is possibly TRBD1 (6 bases). The CDR3 loop spans 13 amino acids. Germline values: CDR1 SGHAT, CDR2 FQNNGV. With 6 bases removed from V and 6 bases from J, the gap between germline ends came to 12 bases. The DNA of the CDR3 is TGTGCCAGCAGGAAACAGGGATTCAATGAGCAGTTCTTC. It codes for CASRKQGFNEQFF.

This chain connects TRBV30 to TRBJ1-3; TRBD1 is a possible D gene (5 bases). This CDR3 contains 17 residues. V gave up 0 bases and J gave up 0 bases, with 15 bases separating them. Germline CDR1 GTSNPN, CDR2 SVGIG (reference sequence). The CDR3 loop reads CAWSVGVSSLSGNTIYF. The CDR3 DNA sequence: TGTGCCTGGAGTGTAGGGGTATCATCCCTCTCTGGAAACACCATATATTTT.

This chain uses TRBV30 with TRBJ1-2; D unclear. With 2 bases removed from V and 4 bases from J, the gap between germline ends came to 11 bases. CDR3 length equals 13 residues. CDR1 and CDR2 (germline): GTSNPN, SVGIG (reference sequence). The CDR3 sequence: CAWSPRRAYGYTF. CDR3 nucleotide sequence: TGTGCCTGGAGTCCCCGGCGGGCCTATGGCTACACCTTC.

The CDR3 region is CASSLGTLAGELDTQYF. Written as DNA, the CDR3 is TGTGCCAGCAGCTTAGGTACCCTTGCGGGAGAGTTAGATACGCAGTATTTT. J is TRBJ2-3 and V is TRBV11-3, with TRBD2 identical over 7 bases. Germline V gives CDR1 SGHNT, CDR2 YENEEA. After removal of 1 base from V and 5 bases from J, the junction contained 12 bases not matched to a gene. CDR3 length: 17 amino acids.

The V and J genes are TRBV25-1 and TRBJ2-3, with 8 bases identical to TRBD1. CDR1 MGHDK and CDR2 SYGVNS come from the germline V gene. V gave up 4 bases and J gave up 1 base; unmatched junction bases: 7. The CDR3 loop spans 16 amino acids. CDR3 coding DNA: TGTGCCAGCAGTGCCATCAGGGGGCTTGGCACAGATACGCAGTATTTT. Translating gives CASSAIRGLGTDTQYF.

The chain carries TRBV7-9 and TRBJ1-2; TRBD1 matches 11 bases. The germline gives CDR1 SEHNR, CDR2 FQNEAQ (reference sequence). The ends lost 5 bases at V and 7 bases at J; junction bases unmatched: 6. The CDR3 contains 14 residues. The CDR3 DNA sequence: TGTGCCAGCAGCATACGGGACAGGGGGTCTGGCTACACCTTC. Amino acid sequence: CASSIRDRGSGYTF.

The table lists this clone with a count of one. This chain uses TRBV5-4 with TRBJ2-2; D may be TRBD2 (7 bases). The germline gives CDR1 SGHNT, CDR2 YYREEE (reference sequence). The CDR3 runs to 15 residues. V lost 4 bases to trimming and J lost 4 bases, with 14 bases between them. CDR3 sequence reads: CASSPKGGGTGELFF. DNA for the CDR3: TGTGCCAGCAGCCCCAAAGGGGGGGGCACCGGGGAGCTGTTTTTT.

The chain links TRBV7-8 to TRBJ2-1, with 8 bases matching TRBD1. The J segment lost 8 bases and the V segment lost 1 base, leaving 7 bases of the junction unmatched. Germline-derived CDR1 and CDR2 are SGHVS and FQNEAQ. The length of the CDR3 is 15 residues. This CDR3 is CASSLGPRGPDEQFF. CDR3 DNA: TGTGCCAGCAGCTTAGGCCCCAGGGGGCCGGATGAGCAGTTCTTC.

Written as DNA, the CDR3 is TGTGCCAGCAGTTTGGGACAGGGCCCCCAAGAGACCCAGTACTTC. The encoded protein is CASSLGQGPQETQYF. The chain has TRBV28 and TRBJ2-5; TRBD1 matches 9 bases. This CDR3 has 15 amino acids. V gave up 3 bases and J gave up 1 base; unmatched junction bases: 3. Looked up from germline, CDR1 is MDHEN and CDR2 is SYDVKM.

This chain connects TRBV20-1 to TRBJ1-5, with D possibly being TRBD1 (5 bases). The CDR3 runs to 18 residues. Germline V gene data show CDR1 as DFQATT and CDR2 as SNEGSKA (reference sequence). Trimming pared 3 bases from V and 0 bases from J, leaving 21 bases between. Here the CDR3 DNA reads TGCAGTGCTAGTCCAAGACAGAAAGGGTATTATAGCAATCAGCCCCAGCATTTT. Translating gives CSASPRQKGYYSNQPQHF.

The chain's CDR3 is CASSLGLLAGGPTDTQYF. The CDR3 bases are TGTGCCAGCAGCTTAGGCCTGCTAGCGGGAGGGCCCACAGATACGCAGTATTTT. The genes are TRBV11-2 and TRBJ2-3; 12 nucleotides align to TRBD2. Per germline, CDR1 SGHAT and CDR2 FQNNGV. J was trimmed by 2 bases and V by 1 base; bases with no gene match: 7. The CDR3 is 18 residues long.